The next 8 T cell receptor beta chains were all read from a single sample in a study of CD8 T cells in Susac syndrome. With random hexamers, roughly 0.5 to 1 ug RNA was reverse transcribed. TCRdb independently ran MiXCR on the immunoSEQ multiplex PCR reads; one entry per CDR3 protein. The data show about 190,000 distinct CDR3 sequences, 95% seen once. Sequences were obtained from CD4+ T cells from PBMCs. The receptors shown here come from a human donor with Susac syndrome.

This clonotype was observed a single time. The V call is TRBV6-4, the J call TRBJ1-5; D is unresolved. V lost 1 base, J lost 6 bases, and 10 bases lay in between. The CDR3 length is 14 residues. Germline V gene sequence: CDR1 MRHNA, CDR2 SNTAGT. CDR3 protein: CASSDFPGSQPQHF. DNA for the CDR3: TGTGCCAGCAGTGACTTTCCGGGCAGTCAGCCCCAGCATTTT.

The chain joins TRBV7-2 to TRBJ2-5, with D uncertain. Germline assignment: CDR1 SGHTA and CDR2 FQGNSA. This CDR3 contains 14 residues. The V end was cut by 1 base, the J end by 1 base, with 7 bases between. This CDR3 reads CASSLDSSQETQYF. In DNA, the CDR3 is TGTGCCAGCAGCTTAGACAGCAGCCAAGAGACCCAGTACTTC.

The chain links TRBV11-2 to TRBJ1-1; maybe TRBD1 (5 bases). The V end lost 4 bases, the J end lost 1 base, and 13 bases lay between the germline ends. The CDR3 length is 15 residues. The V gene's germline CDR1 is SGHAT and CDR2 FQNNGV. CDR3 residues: CASSSPQGWNTEAFF. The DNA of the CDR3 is TGTGCCAGCAGCTCGCCGCAGGGTTGGAACACTGAAGCTTTCTTT.

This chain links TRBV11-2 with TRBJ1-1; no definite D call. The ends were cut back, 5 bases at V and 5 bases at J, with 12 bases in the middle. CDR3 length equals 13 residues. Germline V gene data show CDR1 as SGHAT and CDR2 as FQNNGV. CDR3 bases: TGTGCCAGCAGCCGGGTTACCGAGACTGAAGCTTTCTTT. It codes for CASSRVTETEAFF.

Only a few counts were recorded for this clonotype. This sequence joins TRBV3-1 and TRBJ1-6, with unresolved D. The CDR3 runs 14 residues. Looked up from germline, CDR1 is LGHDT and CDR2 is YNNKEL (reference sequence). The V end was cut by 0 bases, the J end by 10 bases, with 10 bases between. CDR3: CASSQDRPPSPLHF. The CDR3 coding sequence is TGTGCCAGCAGCCAAGATCGGCCCCCCTCACCCCTCCACTTT.

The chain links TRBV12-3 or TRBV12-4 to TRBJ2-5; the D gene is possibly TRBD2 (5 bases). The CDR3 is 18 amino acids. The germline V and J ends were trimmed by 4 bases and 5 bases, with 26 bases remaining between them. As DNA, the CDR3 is TGTGCCAGCAGTTCAGCCCTCGGACTTTCAACCAACGGGGAGACCCAGTACTTC. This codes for CASSSALGLSTNGETQYF.

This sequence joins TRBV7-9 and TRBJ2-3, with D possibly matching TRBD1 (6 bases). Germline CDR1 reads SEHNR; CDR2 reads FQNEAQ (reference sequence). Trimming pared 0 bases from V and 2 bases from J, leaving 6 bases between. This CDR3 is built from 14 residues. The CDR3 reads CASSLAGATDTQYF. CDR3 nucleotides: TGTGCCAGCAGCTTAGCGGGGGCCACAGATACGCAGTATTTT.

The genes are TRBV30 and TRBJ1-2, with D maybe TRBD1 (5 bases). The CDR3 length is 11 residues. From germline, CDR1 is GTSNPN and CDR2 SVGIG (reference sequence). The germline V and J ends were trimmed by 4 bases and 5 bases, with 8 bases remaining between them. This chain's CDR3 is CAWTGGYGYTF. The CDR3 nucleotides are TGTGCCTGGACTGGGGGTTATGGCTACACCTTC.